A single sample is the source of the 27 T cell receptor beta chains below, sequenced in a study of T cell repertoires in cytomegalovirus infection. TCRdb reprocessed the reads with MiXCR, giving one entry per CDR3 protein. Of approximately 500,000 distinct CDR3 sequences in the sample, 15% to 20% were seen once. Sequenced input: CD8+ T cells from PBMCs. The origin of the receptors is a human donor in good health (CMV status not recorded). Some clones in this sample may be carry-over from other donors' samples.

At least ten counts were recorded for this clonotype. The J gene is TRBJ1-5, the V gene TRBV11-2, with D possibly matching TRBD1 (5 bases). Germline lookup yields CDR1 SGHAT and CDR2 FQNNGV. V was shortened by 2 bases and J by 7 bases, with 12 bases between the two germline ends. The CDR3 is 14 amino acids. The CDR3 nucleotides are TGTGCCAGCAGCTTACTCGGCAGGGCCCAGCCCCAGCATTTT. Translated, it gives CASSLLGRAQPQHF.

The rearrangement joins TRBV6-5 to TRBJ2-7; no reliable D call. This CDR3 is 15 amino acids long. Germline V gene data show CDR1 as MNHEY and CDR2 as SVGAGI. The V end was cut by 6 bases, the J end by 2 bases, with 17 bases between. The CDR3 region is CASSPGSRGTYEQYF. The CDR3 nucleotides are TGTGCCAGCAGCCCCGGGTCTAGAGGAACCTACGAGCAGTACTTC.

This clonotype came up a few times. The chain combines TRBV20-1 with TRBJ2-3, with 8 bases identical to TRBD2. Germline values: CDR1 DFQATT, CDR2 SNEGSKA (reference sequence). CDR3 length: 15 amino acids. V shed 2 bases and J 2 bases; nucleotides not matched to a gene: 6. CDR3 in amino acids: CSARWVLAATDTQYF. CDR3 DNA: TGCAGTGCTAGATGGGTACTAGCGGCCACAGATACGCAGTATTTT.

This clonotype was seen a few times. This rearrangement joins TRBV12-3 or TRBV12-4 to TRBJ2-7, with D perhaps matching TRBD2 (5 bases). This CDR3 has 12 residues. Trimming took 3 bases from V and 7 from J, leaving 10 bases between them. CDR3 loop: CASSFSPGEQYF. CDR3 nucleotide sequence: TGTGCCAGCAGTTTTTCCCCGGGAGAGCAGTACTTC.

J is TRBJ2-5 and V is TRBV14; no reliable D call. V lost 1 base and J lost 5, with 17 bases in between. CDR1 and CDR2 from the germline V gene are SGHDN and FVKESK. This CDR3 region has 16 residues. CDR3 sequence (DNA): TGTGCCAGCAGCCAAGGTATCGGGCGAGGACGGGAGACCCAGTACTTC. The encoded protein is CASSQGIGRGRETQYF.

At least ten counts were recorded for this clonotype. The gene calls are TRBV7-9 and TRBJ2-1; 15 bases are a match to TRBD2. CDR3 size: 16 residues. Germline assignment: CDR1 SEHNR and CDR2 FQNEAQ (reference sequence). Trimming cost V 5 bases and J 7 bases; bases outside gene matches: 6. CDR3 nucleotides: TGTGCCAGCAGCCCCGGACTAGCGGGGGGGCCGAATGAGCAGTTCTTC. Translation: CASSPGLAGGPNEQFF.

The chain joins TRBV10-3 to TRBJ1-2; 7 bases map to TRBD1. CDR3 size: 14 residues. Per germline, CDR1 ENHRY and CDR2 SYGVKD. V shed 0 bases and J 8 bases; nucleotides not matched to a gene: 6. The CDR3: CAISESSGGGGYTF. CDR3 DNA: TGTGCCATCAGTGAGTCGTCCGGAGGGGGCGGCTACACCTTC.

This clonotype was found many times. V gene TRBV12-5 combines with J gene TRBJ2-7; no clear D. The CDR3 contains 13 residues. The germline V gene encodes CDR1 LGHNT and CDR2 FRNRAP. Trimming shortened V by 4 bases and J by 8 bases, and 15 bases separated the two germline ends. As DNA, the CDR3 is TGTGCTAGTGGTTGGCCAGGATCCCGCCAGCAGTACTTC. Translating it yields CASGWPGSRQQYF. Combining the CDR3 with reference TRBV12-5 and TRBJ2-7 gives the whole variable domain DARVTQTPRHKVTEMGQEVTMRCQPILGHNTVFWYRQTMMQGLELLAYFRNRAPLDDSGMPKDRFSAEMPDATLATLKIQPSEPRDSAVYFCASGWPGSRQQYFGPGTRLTVT.

A remark on this clonotype: A much more abundant neighbour one base away suggests this may be a read error. The chain couples TRBV27 to TRBJ2-7, with D perhaps matching TRBD1 or TRBD2 (5 bases each). Germline CDR1 and CDR2: MNHEY and SMNVEV (reference sequence). The V end lost 8 bases, the J end lost 5 bases, and 19 bases lay between the germline ends. CDR3 length: 14 amino acids. The CDR3 sequence is CASGGFGGFNEQYF. The CDR3, as DNA: TGTGCCAGCGGGGGTTTTGGTGGCTTCAACGAGCAGTACTTC.

The chain recombines TRBV29-1 with TRBJ2-7; possible D gene TRBD1, 5 bases. The germline V and J ends were trimmed by 3 bases and 7 bases, with 16 bases remaining between them. This CDR3 is 13 amino acids long. CDR1 and CDR2 (germline): SQVTM, ANQGSEA. Here the CDR3 DNA reads TGCAGCGTTGACACAGGACCGAGTAGGGAGCAGTACTTC. This encodes CSVDTGPSREQYF.

This clonotype was observed many times. The chain joins TRBV7-8 to TRBJ2-1, with TRBD2 matching 11 bases. This CDR3 is 16 amino acids long. V shed 3 bases and J 5 bases; nucleotides not matched to a gene: 6. Germline lookup yields CDR1 SGHVS and CDR2 FQNEAQ. The CDR3 coding sequence is TGTGCCAGCAGCTTCCCCGGACTAGCGGGCCACAATGAGCAGTTCTTC. It specifies CASSFPGLAGHNEQFF. Full variable domain (outside the CDR3, taken from reference TRBV7-8 and TRBJ2-1): GAGVSQSPRYKVAKRGQDVALRCDPISGHVSLFWYQQALGQGPEFLTYFQNEAQLDKSGLPSDRFFAERPEGSVSTLKIQRTQQEDSAVYLCASSFPGLAGHNEQFFGPGTRLTVL.

This clonotype was detected many times. The chain combines TRBV19 with TRBJ2-5; 14 nucleotides agree with TRBD2. The trim removed 6 bases at V and 1 base at J, leaving 7 bases unmatched. In germline, CDR1 is LNHDA, CDR2 SQIVND (reference sequence). The CDR3 runs 17 residues. CDR3 loop: CASSSLTSGGAQETQYF. The CDR3 DNA reads TGTGCCAGTAGCAGCCTGACTAGCGGGGGGGCCCAAGAGACCCAGTACTTC.

This clonotype has at least ten counts. The V call is TRBV7-8, the J call TRBJ2-2; 14 nucleotides line up with TRBD2. This CDR3 has 16 amino acids. V dropped 4 bases and J dropped 5; count of bases not matched to a gene: 3. CDR1 is SGHVS, CDR2 FQNEAQ, per germline. CDR3 in amino acids: CASSSGLAGGTGELFF. CDR3 bases: TGTGCCAGCAGCTCCGGACTAGCGGGGGGAACCGGGGAGCTGTTTTTT.

This clonotype was counted ten times or more. The chain employs TRBV7-6 and TRBJ1-1, with 7 positions matching TRBD1. V shed 7 bases, J shed 2 bases, and the junction held 13 bases outside the gene matches. The germline CDR1 and CDR2 sequences are SGHVS and FNYEAQ. The CDR3 sequence is 16 residues long. The CDR3, as DNA: TGTGCCAGCATCCCTTTTGGGGACAGCCTTAACACTGAAGCTTTCTTT. Protein: CASIPFGDSLNTEAFF.

This clonotype was picked up many times. This rearrangement joins TRBV28 to TRBJ2-1; D might be TRBD2 (5 bases). V shed 2 bases and J shed 8 bases, with 13 bases lying between them. The CDR3 contains 14 residues. CDR1 is MDHEN, CDR2 SYDVKM, per germline. The CDR3 reads CASSLLTVRDEQFF. The CDR3 nucleotides are TGTGCCAGCAGTTTACTAACGGTGAGGGATGAGCAGTTCTTC.

A few counts support this clonotype. The V call is TRBV11-2, the J call TRBJ2-3, with no clear D. Germline V gene lookup returns CDR1 SGHAT and CDR2 FQNNGV. Deletions cut 0 bases from V and 2 bases from J, with 15 bases between. The CDR3 consists of 17 residues. The CDR3 DNA reads TGTGCCAGCAGCTTAGATCTTTTGGGCGGACCCACAGATACGCAGTATTTT. This codes for CASSLDLLGGPTDTQYF. Variable domain in full (rest from reference TRBV11-2 and TRBJ2-3): EAGVAQSPRYKIIEKRQSVAFWCNPISGHATLYWYQQILGQGPKLLIQFQNNGVVDDSQLPKDRFSAERLKGVDSTLKIQPAKLEDSAVYLCASSLDLLGGPTDTQYFGPGTRLTVL.

This clonotype came up many times. The gene calls are TRBV4-1 and TRBJ2-3, with D hard to call. The V end was cut by 1 base, the J end by 0 bases, with 11 bases between. This CDR3 contains 16 residues. Germline CDR1 MGHRA, CDR2 YSYEKL. The CDR3, as DNA: TGCGCCAGCAGCCAAGCAAGGGATATAAGCACAGATACGCAGTATTTT. The encoded protein is CASSQARDISTDTQYF.

This clonotype was seen many times. J is TRBJ2-7 and V is TRBV6-5; 8 positions agree with TRBD2. After removal of 2 bases from V and 2 bases from J, the junction contained 2 bases not matched to a gene. The CDR3 sequence is 14 residues long. CDR1 is MNHEY, CDR2 SVGAGI, per germline. The CDR3 DNA reads as TGTGCCAGCAGTTACGCGGGACTAGCCTACGAGCAGTACTTC. It translates to CASSYAGLAYEQYF.

This clonotype was detected a few times. This chain uses TRBV6-5 with TRBJ2-5; possibly TRBD1 for D (6 bases). The V gene lost 3 bases and the J gene lost 1 base, with 12 bases spanning the gap. There are 15 residues in the CDR3. CDR1 is MNHEY and CDR2 is SVGAGI in the germline V gene. In DNA, the CDR3 is TGTGCCAGCAGTTATCAGGGGATTGTCCAAGAGACCCAGTACTTC. Translating it yields CASSYQGIVQETQYF.

This chain's CDR3 is CSASAYGVGTDTQYF. CDR3 coding DNA: TGCAGTGCTAGCGCTTACGGGGTGGGCACAGATACGCAGTATTTT. The rearrangement uses TRBV20-1 and TRBJ2-3; TRBD2 is a possible D gene (5 bases). The V end was cut by 3 bases, the J end by 1 base, with 14 bases between. Germline V gene data show CDR1 as DFQATT and CDR2 as SNEGSKA (reference sequence). This CDR3 is 15 amino acids long.

This clonotype was detected only once. A much larger clone differs by one base, so this may be a read error. This chain uses TRBV7-6 with TRBJ2-7; 9 nucleotides line up with TRBD1. Germline values: CDR1 SGHVS, CDR2 FNYEAQ. CDR3 length: 17 amino acids. In DNA, the CDR3 is TGTGCCAGCAGCCAAGATCCCGGGACAGGGTTAATCTACGAGCTGTACTTC. This translates into CASSQDPGTGLIYELYF.

The J gene is TRBJ1-3, the V gene TRBV9; D ambiguous. The CDR3 extends over 15 amino acids. CDR1 is SGDLS, CDR2 YYNGEE, per germline. Trimming removed 0 bases from V and 0 bases from J, with 7 bases in between. The DNA of the CDR3 is TGTGCCAGCAGCGTAGAAACGGTCTCTGGAAACACCATATATTTT. This encodes CASSVETVSGNTIYF.

This clonotype was observed many times. The chain has TRBV7-6 and TRBJ2-2, with 11 bases that match TRBD1. The CDR3 consists of 16 residues. V lost 5 bases, J lost 7 bases, and 9 bases stayed unmatched. From germline, CDR1 is SGHVS and CDR2 FNYEAQ. The CDR3 nucleotides read TGTGCCAGCAGCGGGTCCGGGACAGGGGGACTCGGGGAGCTGTTTTTT. This codes for CASSGSGTGGLGELFF.

The chain uses TRBV9 and TRBJ2-3; D ambiguous. CDR1 and CDR2 from the germline V gene are SGDLS and YYNGEE. The CDR3 extends over 12 amino acids. V was shortened by 3 bases and J by 4 bases, with 6 bases between the two germline ends. CDR3 in amino acids: CASSEGADTQYF. In DNA form, the CDR3 reads TGTGCCAGCAGCGAGGGTGCAGATACGCAGTATTTT.

This clonotype was observed at least ten times. The CDR3 is CASSLDLDMNTEAFF. The CDR3 DNA is TGTGCCAGCAGCTTAGATCTTGACATGAACACTGAAGCTTTCTTT. V and J are TRBV7-8 and TRBJ1-1; D gene ambiguous. Trimming removed 1 base at V and 0 bases at J, with 9 bases between. Germline CDR1 is SGHVS and CDR2 is FQNEAQ. This CDR3 has 15 residues. The full variable domain, rest sourced from reference TRBV7-8 and TRBJ1-1, is GAGVSQSPRYKVAKRGQDVALRCDPISGHVSLFWYQQALGQGPEFLTYFQNEAQLDKSGLPSDRFFAERPEGSVSTLKIQRTQQEDSAVYLCASSLDLDMNTEAFFGQGTRLTVV.

This clonotype was counted many times. At one end, the junction sequence differs from germline, possibly due to a read error. The chain combines TRBV4-1 with TRBJ1-1; D remains unclear. Germline lookup yields CDR1 MGHRA and CDR2 YSYEKL. This CDR3 has 13 residues. This CDR3 reads CASSQVGNTEAFF. CDR3 coding DNA: TGTGCCAGCAGTCAGGTCGGGAACACTGAAGCTTTCTTT.

This clonotype was seen ten or more times. The rearrangement links TRBV7-9 to TRBJ1-2; perhaps TRBD1 as D (6 bases). CDR3 size: 15 residues. With 6 bases removed from V and 0 bases from J, the gap between germline ends came to 14 bases. Per the germline V gene, CDR1 is SEHNR and CDR2 is FQNEAQ (reference sequence). The CDR3 here is CASSSTGTTNYGYTF. The CDR3 DNA is TGTGCCAGCAGTTCCACAGGGACCACTAACTATGGCTACACCTTC.